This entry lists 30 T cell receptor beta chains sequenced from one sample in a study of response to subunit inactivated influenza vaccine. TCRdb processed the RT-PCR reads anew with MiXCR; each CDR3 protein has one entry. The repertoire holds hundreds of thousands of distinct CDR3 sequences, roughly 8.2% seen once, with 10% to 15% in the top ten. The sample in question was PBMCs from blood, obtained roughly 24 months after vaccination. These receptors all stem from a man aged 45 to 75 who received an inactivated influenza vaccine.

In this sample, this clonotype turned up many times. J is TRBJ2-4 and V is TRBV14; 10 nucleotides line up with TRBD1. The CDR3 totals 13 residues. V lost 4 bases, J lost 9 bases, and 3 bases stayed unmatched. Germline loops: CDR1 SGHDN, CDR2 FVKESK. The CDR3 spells CASSLWDRGIQYF. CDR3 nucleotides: TGTGCCAGCAGCCTTTGGGACAGGGGCATTCAGTACTTC.

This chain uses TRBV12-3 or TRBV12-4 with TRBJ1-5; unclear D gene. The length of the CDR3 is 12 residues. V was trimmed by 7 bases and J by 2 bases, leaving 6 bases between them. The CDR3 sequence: CASKGGNQPQHF. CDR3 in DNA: TGTGCCAGCAAGGGTGGCAATCAGCCCCAGCATTTT.

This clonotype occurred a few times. The DNA of the CDR3 is TGTGCCAGCAGTCCGGTACTTGCGGGGGGTGAAAAACTGTTTTTT. Protein sequence: CASSPVLAGGEKLFF. The chain carries TRBV12-3 or TRBV12-4 and TRBJ1-4; D might be TRBD1 (5 bases). The CDR3 runs to 15 residues. Trimming shortened V by 5 bases and J by 7 bases, and 17 bases separated the two germline ends.

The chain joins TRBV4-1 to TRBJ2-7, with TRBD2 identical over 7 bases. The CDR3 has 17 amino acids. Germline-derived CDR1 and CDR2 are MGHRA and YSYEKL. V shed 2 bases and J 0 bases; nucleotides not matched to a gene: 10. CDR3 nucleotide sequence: TGCGCCAGCAGCCAACTCAGCCGAGCGGGAAGCTCCTACGAGCAGTACTTC. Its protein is CASSQLSRAGSSYEQYF.

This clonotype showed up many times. As DNA, the CDR3 is TGCAGTGCTAGAGAAGTTGGGGAGGCTTTCTTT. Amino acids: CSAREVGEAFF. The rearrangement uses TRBV20-1 and TRBJ1-1; D is unresolved. CDR3 length: 11 amino acids. Between the trimmed V and J ends, which lost 0 bases and 11 bases, there was a span of 10 bases. Germline assignment: CDR1 DFQATT and CDR2 SNEGSKA (reference sequence).

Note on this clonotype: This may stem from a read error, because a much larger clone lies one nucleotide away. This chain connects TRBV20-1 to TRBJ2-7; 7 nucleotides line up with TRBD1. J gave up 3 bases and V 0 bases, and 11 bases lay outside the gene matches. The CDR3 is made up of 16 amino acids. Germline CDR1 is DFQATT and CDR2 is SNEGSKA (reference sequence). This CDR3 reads CSAREGKRGRLYEQYF. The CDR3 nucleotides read TGCAGTGCTAGAGAAGGTAAAAGGGGGCGGCTCTACGAGCAGTACTTC.

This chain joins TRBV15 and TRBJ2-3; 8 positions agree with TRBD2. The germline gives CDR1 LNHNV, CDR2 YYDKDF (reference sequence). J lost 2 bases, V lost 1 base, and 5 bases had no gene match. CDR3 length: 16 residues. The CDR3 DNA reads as TGTGCCACCAGCAGAGTTGTAGCGGGATACACAGATACGCAGTATTTT. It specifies CATSRVVAGYTDTQYF.

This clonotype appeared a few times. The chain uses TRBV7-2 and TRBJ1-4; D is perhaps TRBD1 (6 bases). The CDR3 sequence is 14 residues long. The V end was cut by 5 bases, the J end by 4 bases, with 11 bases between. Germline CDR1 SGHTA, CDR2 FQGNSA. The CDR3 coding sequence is TGTGCCAGCAGCGAAGGGGGTCTTAATGAAAAACTGTTTTTT. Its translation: CASSEGGLNEKLFF. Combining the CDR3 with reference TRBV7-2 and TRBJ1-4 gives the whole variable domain GAGVSQSPSNKVTEKGKDVELRCDPISGHTALYWYRQSLGQGLEFLIYFQGNSAPDKSGLPSDRFSAERTGGSVSTLTIQRTQQEDSAVYLCASSEGGLNEKLFFGSGTQLSVL.

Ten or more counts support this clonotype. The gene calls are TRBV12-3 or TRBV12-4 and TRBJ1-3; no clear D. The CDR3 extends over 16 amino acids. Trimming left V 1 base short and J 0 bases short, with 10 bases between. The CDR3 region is CASSLVPARSGNTIYF. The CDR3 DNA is TGTGCCAGCAGTTTAGTTCCAGCTCGCTCTGGAAACACCATATATTTT.

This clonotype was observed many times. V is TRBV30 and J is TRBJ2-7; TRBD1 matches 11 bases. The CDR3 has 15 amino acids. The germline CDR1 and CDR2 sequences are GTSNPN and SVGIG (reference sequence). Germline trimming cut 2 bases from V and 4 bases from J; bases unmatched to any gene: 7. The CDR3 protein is CAWSHPGQGEYEQYF. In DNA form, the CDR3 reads TGTGCCTGGAGTCACCCGGGACAGGGGGAGTACGAGCAGTACTTC.

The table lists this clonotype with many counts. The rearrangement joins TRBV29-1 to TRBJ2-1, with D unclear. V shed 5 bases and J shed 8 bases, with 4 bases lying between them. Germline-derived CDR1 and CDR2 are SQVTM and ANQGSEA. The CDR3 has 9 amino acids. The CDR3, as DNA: TGCAGCGTTTCGGATGAGCAGTTCTTC. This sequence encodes CSVSDEQFF.

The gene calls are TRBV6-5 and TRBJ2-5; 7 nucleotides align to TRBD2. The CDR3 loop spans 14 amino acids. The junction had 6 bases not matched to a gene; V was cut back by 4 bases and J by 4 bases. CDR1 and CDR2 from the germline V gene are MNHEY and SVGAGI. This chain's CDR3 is CASSSGGGGETQYF. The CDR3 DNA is TGTGCCAGCAGTTCAGGTGGGGGGGGAGAGACCCAGTACTTC.

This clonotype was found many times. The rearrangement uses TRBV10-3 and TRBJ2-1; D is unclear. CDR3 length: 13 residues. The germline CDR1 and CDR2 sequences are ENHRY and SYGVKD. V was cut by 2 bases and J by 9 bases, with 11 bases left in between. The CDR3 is CAISEASEFEQFF. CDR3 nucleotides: TGTGCCATCAGTGAGGCAAGCGAATTTGAGCAGTTCTTC.

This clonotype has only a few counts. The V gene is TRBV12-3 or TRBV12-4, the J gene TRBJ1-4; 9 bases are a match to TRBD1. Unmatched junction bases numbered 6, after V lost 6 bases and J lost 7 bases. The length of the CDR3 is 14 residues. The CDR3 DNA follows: TGTGCCAGCAGGGAGACAGGGGGAATTGAAAAACTGTTTTTT. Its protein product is CASRETGGIEKLFF.

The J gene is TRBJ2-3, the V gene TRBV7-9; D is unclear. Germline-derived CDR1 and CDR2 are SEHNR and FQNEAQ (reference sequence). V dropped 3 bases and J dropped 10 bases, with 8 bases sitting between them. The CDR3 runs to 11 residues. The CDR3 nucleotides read TGTGCCAGCAGCTTGTCCAACGCGCAGTATTTT. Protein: CASSLSNAQYF.

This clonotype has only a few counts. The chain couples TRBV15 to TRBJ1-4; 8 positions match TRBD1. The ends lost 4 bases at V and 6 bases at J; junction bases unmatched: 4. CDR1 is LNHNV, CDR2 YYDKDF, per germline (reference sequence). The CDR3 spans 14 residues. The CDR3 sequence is CATSKAGGDEKLFF. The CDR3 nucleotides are TGTGCCACCAGCAAGGCAGGGGGCGATGAAAAACTGTTTTTT.

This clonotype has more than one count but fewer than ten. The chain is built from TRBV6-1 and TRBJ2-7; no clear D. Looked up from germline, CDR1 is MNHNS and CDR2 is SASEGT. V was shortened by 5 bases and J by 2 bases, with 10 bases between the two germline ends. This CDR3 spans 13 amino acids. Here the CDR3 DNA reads TGTGCCAGCAGTCATGGTCTGGCCTACGAGCAGTACTTC. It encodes CASSHGLAYEQYF.

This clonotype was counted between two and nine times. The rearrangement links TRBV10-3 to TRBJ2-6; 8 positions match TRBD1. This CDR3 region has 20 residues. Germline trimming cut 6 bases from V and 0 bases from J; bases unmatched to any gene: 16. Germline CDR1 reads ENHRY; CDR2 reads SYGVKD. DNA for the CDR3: TGTGCCATCAGGAGCCCTCAGGGGGCCGAAGGGGTCTCTGGGGCCAACGTCCTGACTTTC. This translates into CAIRSPQGAEGVSGANVLTF.

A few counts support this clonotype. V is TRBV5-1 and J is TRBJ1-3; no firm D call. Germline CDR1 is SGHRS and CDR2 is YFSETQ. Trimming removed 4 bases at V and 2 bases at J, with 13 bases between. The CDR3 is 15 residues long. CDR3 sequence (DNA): TGCGCCAGCAGCGCCAGCAGGACTGCTGGAAACACCATATATTTT. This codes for CASSASRTAGNTIYF. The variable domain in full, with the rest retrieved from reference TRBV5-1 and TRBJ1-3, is KAGVTQTPRYLIKTRGQQVTLSCSPISGHRSVSWYQQTPGQGLQFLFEYFSETQRNKGNFPGRFSGRQFSNSRSEMNVSTLELGDSALYLCASSASRTAGNTIYFGEGSWLTVV.

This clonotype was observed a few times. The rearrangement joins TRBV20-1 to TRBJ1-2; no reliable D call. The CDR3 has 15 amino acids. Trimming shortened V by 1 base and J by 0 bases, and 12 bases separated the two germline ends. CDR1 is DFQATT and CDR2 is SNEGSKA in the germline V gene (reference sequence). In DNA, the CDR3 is TGCAGTGCTAGAGGGTCAGCCCTAGCTAACTATGGCTACACCTTC. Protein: CSARGSALANYGYTF.

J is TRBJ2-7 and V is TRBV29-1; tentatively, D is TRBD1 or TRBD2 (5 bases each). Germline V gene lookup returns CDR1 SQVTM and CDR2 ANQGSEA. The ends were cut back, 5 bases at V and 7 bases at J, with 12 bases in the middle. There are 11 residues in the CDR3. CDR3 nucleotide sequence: TGCAGCGTTCCGGACGGGACGGAGCAGTACTTC. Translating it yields CSVPDGTEQYF.

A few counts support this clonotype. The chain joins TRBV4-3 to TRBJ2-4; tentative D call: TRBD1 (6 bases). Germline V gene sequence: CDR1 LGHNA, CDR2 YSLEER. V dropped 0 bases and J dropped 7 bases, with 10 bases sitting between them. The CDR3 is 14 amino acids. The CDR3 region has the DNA TGCGCCAGCAGCCAAGATATGGGGGCTAACATTCAGTACTTC. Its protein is CASSQDMGANIQYF.

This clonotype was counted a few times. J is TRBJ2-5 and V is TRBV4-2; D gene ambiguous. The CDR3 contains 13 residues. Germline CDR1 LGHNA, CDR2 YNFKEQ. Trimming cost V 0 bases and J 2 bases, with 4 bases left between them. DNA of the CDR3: TGTGCCAGCAGCCAAGACACACAAGAGACCCAGTACTTC. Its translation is CASSQDTQETQYF.

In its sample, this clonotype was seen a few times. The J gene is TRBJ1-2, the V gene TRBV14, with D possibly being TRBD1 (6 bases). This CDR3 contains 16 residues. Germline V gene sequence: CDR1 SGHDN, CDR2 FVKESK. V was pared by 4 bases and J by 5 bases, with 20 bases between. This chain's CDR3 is CASSRLPMGGRYGYTF. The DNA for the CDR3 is TGTGCCAGCAGCCGCCTCCCTATGGGGGGCCGGTATGGCTACACCTTC.

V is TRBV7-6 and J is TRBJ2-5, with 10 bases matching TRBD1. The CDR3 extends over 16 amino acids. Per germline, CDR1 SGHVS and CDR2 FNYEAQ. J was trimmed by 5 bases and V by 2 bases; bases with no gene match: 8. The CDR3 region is CASSLSVRTGGETQYF. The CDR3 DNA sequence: TGTGCCAGCAGCTTAAGTGTCCGGACAGGGGGTGAGACCCAGTACTTC. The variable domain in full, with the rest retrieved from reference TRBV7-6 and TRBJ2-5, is GAGVSQSPRYKVTKRGQDVALRCDPISGHVSLYWYRQALGQGPEFLTYFNYEAQQDKSGLPNDRFSAERPEGSISTLTIQRTEQRDSAMYRCASSLSVRTGGETQYFGPGTRLLVL.

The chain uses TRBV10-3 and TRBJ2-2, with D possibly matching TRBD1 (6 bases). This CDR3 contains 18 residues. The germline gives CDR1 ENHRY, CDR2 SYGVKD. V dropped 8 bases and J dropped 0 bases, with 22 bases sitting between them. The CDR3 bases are TGTGCCATCGGTTCGAGTTCTACAGGGACGACGAACACCGGGGAGCTGTTTTTT. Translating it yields CAIGSSSTGTTNTGELFF.

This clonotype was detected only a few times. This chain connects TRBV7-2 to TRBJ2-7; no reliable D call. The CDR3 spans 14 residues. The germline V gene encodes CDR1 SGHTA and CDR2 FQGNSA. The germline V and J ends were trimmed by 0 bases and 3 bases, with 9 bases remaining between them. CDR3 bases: TGTGCCAGCAGCTTAGCTGGACCTAACTACGAGCAGTACTTC. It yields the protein CASSLAGPNYEQYF.

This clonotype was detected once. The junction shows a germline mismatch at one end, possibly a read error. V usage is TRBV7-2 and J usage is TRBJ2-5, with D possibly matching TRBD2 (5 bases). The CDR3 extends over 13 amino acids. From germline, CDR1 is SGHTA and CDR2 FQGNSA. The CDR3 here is CASSGSNVETRYF. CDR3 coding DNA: TGTGCCAGCAGCGGGAGCAATGTGGAGACCCGGTACTTC.

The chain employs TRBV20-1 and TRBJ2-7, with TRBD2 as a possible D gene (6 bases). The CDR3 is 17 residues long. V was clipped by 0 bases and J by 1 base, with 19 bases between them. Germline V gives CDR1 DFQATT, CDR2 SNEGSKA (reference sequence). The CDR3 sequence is CSARDSDLAFGSYEQYF. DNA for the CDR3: TGCAGTGCTAGAGATTCGGACCTAGCGTTTGGGTCCTACGAGCAGTACTTC.

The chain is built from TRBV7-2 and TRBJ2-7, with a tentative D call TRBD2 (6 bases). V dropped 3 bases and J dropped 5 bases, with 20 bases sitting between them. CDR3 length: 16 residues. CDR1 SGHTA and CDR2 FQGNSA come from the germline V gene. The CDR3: CASSFLSGLSAHEQYF. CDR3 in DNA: TGTGCCAGCAGCTTTCTCAGCGGACTATCGGCCCACGAGCAGTACTTC.